This T cell receptor (beta chain) originates from a study of naive and memory T cell subsets. Regarding the study as a whole: There was no ground truth to check naive and memory subset results. Over 85% of naive TCR sequences appeared only once, unlike memory subsets.

Two oligonucleotides, mixed equimolar, formed the beta constant-region primer covering TRBC1 and TRBC2. Ligated cDNA was amplified by four rounds of PCR with nested alpha and beta constant-region primers and SP2. TCRdb passed the UMI-ligation and nested PCR reads through MiXCR, listing each CDR3 protein once. The table records approximately 80,000 distinct CDR3 sequences, about 10% of them present only once. Concerning this clonotype itself: Antigen: not known.

This TCR was recovered from a human donor in good health. Sequencing was performed on naive CD8+ T cells from blood.

This CDR3 is CASSWTSGNGEQYF. CDR3 DNA sequence: TGTGCCAGCAGCTGGACTAGCGGGAATGGCGAGCAGTACTTC. J is TRBJ2-7 and V is TRBV7-9; 12 bases align to TRBD2. The CDR3 contains 14 residues. Unmatched junction bases numbered 4, after V lost 4 bases and J lost 6 bases. Germline-derived CDR1 and CDR2 are SEHNR and FQNEAQ (reference sequence).